This paragraph reports one TCR beta chain. What it binds is not known. Germline lookup yields CDR1 SGHNT and CDR2 YYREEE (reference sequence). This CDR3 is built from 14 residues. Between the trimmed V and J ends, which lost 1 base and 1 base, there was a span of 8 bases. Clones were sequenced by immunoSEQ multiplex PCR, and TCRdb holds only the in-frame ones, with some missing. The sample consists of about 90,000 clones, roughly 85% of them appearing once. The data derive from a study of graft-versus-host responses after intestinal transplantation. This TCR derives from a human donor who received an intestinal transplant. The chain combines TRBV5-4 with TRBJ2-5, with a possible D match to TRBD1 (5 bases). This material consisted of unstimulated CD4+ T cells sorted from spleen or lymph node cells, taken before intestinal transplant. The CDR3 here is CASSLNQGQETQYF. The DNA for the CDR3 is TGTGCCAGCAGCTTGAACCAGGGCCAAGAGACCCAGTACTTC.